This T cell receptor beta chain was sequenced during a study of OX40 agonist ivuxolimab in advanced cancers. Comments on this clone: Its specificity is not known.

Here immunoSEQ multiplex PCR was the method, and the copy in TCRdb shows in-frame clones only, minus some. Of over 65,000 clones listed, more than 70% are singletons. The V end was cut by 1 base, the J end by 3 bases, with 7 bases between. The CDR3 covers 13 residues. The V gene's germline CDR1 is SGHVS and CDR2 FNYEAQ. General observations from the study: The expanded peripheral T cells' antigen specificity was not determined.

Here the sequenced sample was CD4+ or CD8+ T cells sorted from blood, taken in a trial of the OX40 agonist ivuxolimab. The sequence was obtained from an adult with an advanced solid tumor such as melanoma, head and neck, liver or kidney cancer. This rearrangement joins TRBV7-6 to TRBJ2-7, with D unresolved. In nucleotides, the CDR3 is TGTGCCAGCAGCTTAGGGGCCGACTACGAGCAGTACTTC. It codes for CASSLGADYEQYF.